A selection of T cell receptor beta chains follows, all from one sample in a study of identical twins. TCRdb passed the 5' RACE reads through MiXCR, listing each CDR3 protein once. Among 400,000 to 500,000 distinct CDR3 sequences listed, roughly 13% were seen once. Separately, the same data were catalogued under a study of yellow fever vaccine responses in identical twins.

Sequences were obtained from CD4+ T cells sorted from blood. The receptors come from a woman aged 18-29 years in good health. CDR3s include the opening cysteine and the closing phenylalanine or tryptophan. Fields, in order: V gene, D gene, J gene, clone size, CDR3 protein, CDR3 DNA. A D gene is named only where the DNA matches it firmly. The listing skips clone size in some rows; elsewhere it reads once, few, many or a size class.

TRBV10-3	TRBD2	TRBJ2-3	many	CAISESPSGEVDTQYF	TGTGCCATCAGTGAGTCTCCCAGCGGGGAAGTAGATACGCAGTATTTT
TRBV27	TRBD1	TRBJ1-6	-	CASSGRTGNSPLHF	TGTGCCAGCAGCGGACGGACAGGGAACTCACCCCTCCACTTT
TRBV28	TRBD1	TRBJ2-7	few	CASSSTGKGAPYEQYF	TGTGCCAGCAGTTCGACAGGGAAAGGGGCACCCTACGAGCAGTACTTC
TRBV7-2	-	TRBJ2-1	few	CASSLAGNMNEQFF	TGTGCCAGCAGCTTAGCGGGCAATATGAATGAGCAGTTCTTC
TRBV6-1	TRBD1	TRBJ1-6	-	CASRQGDNSPLHF	TGTGCCAGTAGGCAGGGGGATAATTCACCCCTCCACTTT
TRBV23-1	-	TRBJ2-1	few	CASRGARSSYNEQFF	TGCGCCAGCAGGGGAGCCAGGAGCTCCTACAATGAGCAGTTCTTC
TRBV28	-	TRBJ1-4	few	CASINWGQRDEKLFF	TGTGCCAGCATCAACTGGGGGCAGAGAGATGAAAAACTGTTTTTT
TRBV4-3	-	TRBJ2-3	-	CASSQRGVWDTQYF	TGCGCCAGCAGCCAAAGAGGGGTTTGGGATACGCAGTATTTT
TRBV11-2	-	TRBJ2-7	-	CASSHPASIPYEQYF	TGTGCCAGCAGCCACCCCGCTAGTATCCCTTACGAGCAGTACTTC
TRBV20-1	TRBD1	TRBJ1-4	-	CSARTGDGEKLFF	TGCAGTGCAAGGACAGGGGATGGTGAAAAACTGTTTTTT
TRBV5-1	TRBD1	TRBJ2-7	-	CASSPDRVKGNEQYF	TGCGCCAGCAGCCCCGACAGGGTGAAGGGAAACGAGCAGTACTTC
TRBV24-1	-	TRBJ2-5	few	CATSDLGLAGQETQYF	TGTGCCACCAGTGATTTGGGTTTGGCGGGGCAAGAGACCCAGTACTTC
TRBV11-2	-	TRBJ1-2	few	CASSLGGGGRTLEWYGYTF	TGTGCCAGCAGCTTAGGGGGTGGGGGCCGAACCCTCGAATGGTATGGCTACACCTTC
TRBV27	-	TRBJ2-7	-	CASAVREFFYEQYF	TGTGCCAGTGCCGTGAGGGAATTTTTCTACGAGCAGTACTTC
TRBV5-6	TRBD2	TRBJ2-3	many	CASGVTDTQYF	TGTGCTAGCGGGGTCACAGATACGCAGTATTTT
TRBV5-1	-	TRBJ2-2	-	CASSLGYTQVGTGELFF	TGCGCCAGCAGCTTGGGGTATACCCAGGTGGGCACCGGGGAGCTGTTTTTT
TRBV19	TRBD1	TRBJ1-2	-	CASSIEGPGTGWPYGYTF	TGTGCCAGTAGTATAGAAGGGCCAGGGACAGGATGGCCCTATGGCTACACCTTC
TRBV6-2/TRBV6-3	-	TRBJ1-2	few	CASSYSWQNYGYTF	TGTGCCAGCAGTTACTCGTGGCAGAACTATGGCTACACCTTC
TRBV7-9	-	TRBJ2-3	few	CASTFTLADTDTQYF	TGTGCCAGCACCTTCACGTTAGCGGACACAGATACGCAGTATTTT
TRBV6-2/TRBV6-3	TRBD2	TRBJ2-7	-	CASSYSGLLAGSSYEQYF	TGTGCCAGCAGTTACTCCGGACTACTAGCGGGGAGCTCCTACGAGCAGTACTTC
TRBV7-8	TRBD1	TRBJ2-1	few	CASSRTGGGVSNEQFF	TGTGCCAGCAGCCGGACAGGGGGCGGGGTCTCTAATGAGCAGTTCTTC
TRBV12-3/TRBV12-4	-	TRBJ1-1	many	CASSLDWDTEAFF	TGTGCCAGCAGCCTCGACTGGGACACTGAAGCTTTCTTT
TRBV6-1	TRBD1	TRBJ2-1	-	CASSLDRVVDEQFF	TGTGCCAGCAGCCTAGACAGGGTCGTGGATGAGCAGTTCTTC
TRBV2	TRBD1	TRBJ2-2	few	CASSEGQLPGELFF	TGTGCCAGCAGTGAGGGACAGTTGCCCGGGGAGCTGTTTTTT
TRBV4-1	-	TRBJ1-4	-	CASSQDKFNFGRASPSDTEKLFF	TGCGCCAGCAGCCAAGACAAATTTAATTTCGGCAGGGCATCGCCAAGTGATACTGAAAAACTGTTTTTT
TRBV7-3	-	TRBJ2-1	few	CASSLGSPNEQFF	TGTGCCAGCAGCTTAGGGTCGCCCAATGAGCAGTTCTTC
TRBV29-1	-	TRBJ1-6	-	CSVGGGNSPLHF	TGCAGCGTTGGGGGTGGGAATTCACCCCTCCACTTT
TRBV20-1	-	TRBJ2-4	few	CSARNRAGHQYGNIQYF	TGCAGTGCTAGAAATCGAGCAGGCCATCAGTACGGAAACATTCAGTACTTC
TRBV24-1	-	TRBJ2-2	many	CATRVTTNTGELFF	TGTGCCACCAGGGTGACAACGAACACCGGGGAGCTGTTTTTT
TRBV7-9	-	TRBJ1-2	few	CASSLKGLSNYGYTF	TGTGCCAGCAGCTTAAAGGGGTTGTCTAACTATGGCTACACCTTC
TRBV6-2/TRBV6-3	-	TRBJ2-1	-	CASSYLRGRSNEQFF	TGTGCCAGCAGTTACCTGCGGGGGCGAAGCAATGAGCAGTTCTTC
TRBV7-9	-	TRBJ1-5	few	CASSLGTSTDQPQHF	TGTGCCAGCAGCTTAGGGACCTCGACCGATCAGCCCCAGCATTTT
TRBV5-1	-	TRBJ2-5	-	CASSLDGFGETQYF	TGCGCCAGCAGCTTGGACGGGTTTGGCGAGACCCAGTACTTC
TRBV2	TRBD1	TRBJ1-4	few	CASSGDRVEKLFF	TGTGCCAGCAGCGGGGACAGGGTTGAAAAACTGTTTTTT
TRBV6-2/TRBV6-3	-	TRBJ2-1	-	CASSNGGEQFF	TGTGCCAGCAGCAACGGTGGTGAGCAGTTCTTC
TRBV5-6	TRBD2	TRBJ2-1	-	CASSPRGASGDYNEQFF	TGTGCCAGCAGCCCCCGGGGCGCTAGCGGGGATTACAATGAGCAGTTCTTC
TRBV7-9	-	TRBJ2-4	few	CASSRYPQWDIQYF	TGTGCCAGCAGCCGTTATCCTCAATGGGACATTCAGTACTTC
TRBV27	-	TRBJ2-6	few	CASRNPDSGANVLTF	TGTGCCAGCAGAAACCCCGACTCTGGGGCCAACGTCCTGACTTTC
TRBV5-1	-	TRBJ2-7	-	CASSLEVTGLSYEQYF	TGCGCCAGCAGCTTGGAAGTGACAGGACTCTCCTACGAGCAGTACTTC
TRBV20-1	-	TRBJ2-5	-	CSAPPGRETQYF	TGCAGTGCTCCGCCGGGCCGAGAGACCCAGTACTTC
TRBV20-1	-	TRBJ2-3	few	CSARGAASVGGTQYF	TGCAGTGCTAGGGGTGCGGCTAGCGTAGGCGGGACGCAGTATTTT
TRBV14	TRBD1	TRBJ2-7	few	CASSSNMGTGNGEQYF	TGTGCCAGCAGCTCAAATATGGGGACAGGGAATGGCGAGCAGTACTTC
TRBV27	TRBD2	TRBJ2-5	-	CASSRPGGIGETQYF	TGTGCCAGCAGTCGCCCCGGGGGGATAGGAGAGACCCAGTACTTC
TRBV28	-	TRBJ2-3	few	CASSSPGGAATDTQYF	TGTGCCAGCAGTTCCCCCGGAGGAGCCGCCACAGATACGCAGTATTTT
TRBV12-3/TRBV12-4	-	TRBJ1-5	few	CASSFSDGDQPQHF	TGTGCCAGCAGTTTTTCGGACGGGGATCAGCCCCAGCATTTT
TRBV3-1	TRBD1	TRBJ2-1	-	CASSFTGGYNEQFF	TGTGCCAGCAGCTTTACAGGGGGCTACAATGAGCAGTTCTTC
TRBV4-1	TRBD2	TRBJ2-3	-	CASGKLAGVGDTQYF	TGCGCCAGCGGAAAACTAGCGGGAGTGGGAGATACGCAGTATTTT
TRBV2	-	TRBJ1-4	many	CASVGVTNEKLFF	TGTGCCAGCGTGGGCGTTACTAATGAAAAACTGTTTTTT
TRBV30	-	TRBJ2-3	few	CAWGDGPPYTQYF	TGTGCCTGGGGCGACGGCCCTCCGTATACGCAGTATTTT
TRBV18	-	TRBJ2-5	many	CASSPLGTGETQYF	TGTGCCAGCTCACCATTGGGGACTGGAGAGACCCAGTACTTC